Reported below is one T cell receptor beta chain. These data originate in a study of T-cell reconstitution after alpha-beta-depleted transplantation in children. Researchers prepared the TCRbeta library using unique molecular identifiers, the study reports. In TCRdb, the PCR reads were re-called with MiXCR into one record per CDR3 protein. This sample has approximately 980,000 distinct CDR3 sequences, with about 31% found just once. This CDR3 is 15 amino acids long. Germline V lookup: CDR1 SGHRS, CDR2 YFSETQ. V shed 0 bases and J shed 5 bases, with 12 bases lying between them. The clonotype was recovered from a boy under two years old who had a stem cell transplant for SCID, so the T cells may come from the graft donor. Sample: PBMCs, mostly from graft donor cells, taken 360 days after TCRalphabeta/CD19-depleted stem cell transplant. The chain uses TRBV5-1 and TRBJ1-3, with TRBD1 as a possible D gene (6 bases). For the CDR3, the DNA is TGCGCCAGCAGCTTGGATCTGGGGGCCCGAAACACCATATATTTT. Its translation is CASSLDLGARNTIYF.